This T cell receptor beta chain is drawn from a study of T-cell reconstitution after alpha-beta-depleted transplantation in children. As regards this clonotype: Its target is not known.

It was with unique molecular identifiers that the TCRbeta library was prepared. TCRdb recomputed calls from the PCR reads with MiXCR, one row per CDR3 protein. The sample has about 220,000 distinct CDR3 sequences, approximately 15% seen once. The CDR3 consists of 19 residues. V was trimmed by 0 bases and J by 1 base, leaving 16 bases between them. In germline, CDR1 is LGHDT, CDR2 YNNKEL (reference sequence). Regarding the study as a whole: A year had passed since transplant, and T-cell counts and diversity by then came mostly from newly produced T cells. Some patients showed high day-60 TCRbeta diversity, which derived from surviving recipient T cells and thymic progenitors. Several hundred expanded graft clones reportedly supplied alpha-beta T cells about two months after transplant.

The sequences come from PBMCs, mostly from graft donor cells, collected 360 days after TCRalphabeta/CD19-depleted stem cell transplant. The sequence was collected from a male patient between 2 and 9 years old who had a stem cell transplant for acute lymphoblastic leukemia, so the T cells may come from the graft donor. The chain carries TRBV3-1 and TRBJ1-6, with no clear D. CDR3 in amino acids: CASSQENFRVRSYNSPLHF. CDR3 DNA sequence: TGTGCCAGCAGCCAAGAAAATTTTAGGGTTCGGTCCTATAATTCACCCCTCCACTTT. Full variable domain (missing parts from reference TRBV3-1 and TRBJ1-6): DTAVSQTPKYLVTQMGNDKSIKCEQNLGHDTMYWYKQDSKKFLKIMFSYNNKELIINETVPNRFSPKSPDKAHLNLHINSLELGDSAVYFCASSQENFRVRSYNSPLHFGNGTRLTVT.